The 10 T cell receptor beta chains in this list originate from one sample, sequenced in a study of cytomegalovirus exposure and HLA in healthy donors. Vbeta (60) and Jbeta (13) primers were used in the PCR. The data were produced by immunoSEQ multiplex PCR, yet TCRdb's version contains in-frame clones alone and is incomplete. Among tens of thousands of clones, around 70% were seen once, and the ten largest hold approximately 2.7%. What was sequenced was PBMCs. The origin of the receptors is a man younger than 35 in good health and CMV-seronegative.

In this sample, this clone turned up a few times. The chain couples TRBV7-8 to TRBJ2-7; 7 nucleotides align to TRBD1. Germline values: CDR1 SGHVS, CDR2 FQNEAQ. CDR3 length: 15 amino acids. Losses at the gene ends were 5 bases for V and 1 base for J; bases not matched to a gene: 8. CDR3 DNA: TGTGCCAGCAGCGCCATGGACAGGTTGTCCTACGAGCAGTACTTC. This codes for CASSAMDRLSYEQYF.

The chain couples TRBV5-1 to TRBJ2-5; D not resolved. The CDR3 loop spans 14 amino acids. V lost 3 bases and J 4 bases, leaving 13 bases between the germline ends. CDR1 SGHRS and CDR2 YFSETQ come from the germline V gene. The CDR3 DNA is TGCGCCAGCAGCTCCCCGCCGGAGCGAGAGACCCAGTACTTC. Translated, it gives CASSSPPERETQYF.

This clone has a handful of counts. This chain uses TRBV6-5 with TRBJ1-1; D is uncertain. Germline V gene sequence: CDR1 MNHEY, CDR2 SVGAGI. CDR3 length equals 15 residues. V lost 4 bases and J 0 bases, leaving 12 bases between the germline ends. The CDR3 DNA reads as TGTGCCAGCAGTTTAACGACAAGGATGAACACTGAAGCTTTCTTT. As protein: CASSLTTRMNTEAFF.

The V call is TRBV10-2, the J call TRBJ2-7; 8 nucleotides match TRBD1. This CDR3 region has 14 residues. J lost 4 bases, V lost 6 bases, and 8 bases had no gene match. Germline CDR1 WSHSY, CDR2 SAAADI. The DNA for the CDR3 is TGCGCCAGCAGAGCTGGACAGGGAGTATACGAGCAGTACTTC. Residues: CASRAGQGVYEQYF.

The J gene is TRBJ2-7, the V gene TRBV6-5; the match to TRBD1 covers 9 bases. Germline values: CDR1 MNHEY, CDR2 SVGAGI. The CDR3 length is 14 residues. V dropped 5 bases and J dropped 1; count of bases not matched to a gene: 3. CDR3 DNA sequence: TGTGCCAGCAGTCAGACAGGGGGGTCCTACGAGCAGTACTTC. The encoded protein is CASSQTGGSYEQYF.

In its sample, this clone was seen once. The rearrangement uses TRBV2 and TRBJ2-3; 8 bases align to TRBD1. From germline, CDR1 is SNHLY and CDR2 FYNNEI. V shed 4 bases and J 0 bases; nucleotides not matched to a gene: 3. The CDR3 runs 15 residues. The CDR3 spells CASSGQGSSTDTQYF. CDR3 sequence (DNA): TGTGCCAGCAGTGGACAGGGGAGTAGCACAGATACGCAGTATTTT.

The V gene is TRBV7-8, the J gene TRBJ2-7; D perhaps matches TRBD2 (6 bases). The CDR3 covers 11 residues. CDR1 SGHVS and CDR2 FQNEAQ come from the germline V gene. The ends were cut back, 5 bases at V and 10 bases at J, with 12 bases in the middle. The DNA for the CDR3 is TGTGCCAGCAGCCCGCGGGATATCCAGTACTTC. Amino acid sequence: CASSPRDIQYF. Full variable domain (rest looked up from reference TRBV7-8 and TRBJ2-7): GAGVSQSPRYKVAKRGQDVALRCDPISGHVSLFWYQQALGQGPEFLTYFQNEAQLDKSGLPSDRFFAERPEGSVSTLKIQRTQQEDSAVYLCASSPRDIQYFGPGTRLTVT.

This CDR3 reads CASSFMYRTVNQPQHF. The CDR3, as DNA: TGTGCCAGCAGTTTCATGTATCGGACAGTCAATCAGCCCCAGCATTTT. The rearrangement uses TRBV28 and TRBJ1-5; weak D call: TRBD1 (6 bases). Germline assignment: CDR1 MDHEN and CDR2 SYDVKM. V gave up 3 bases and J gave up 3 bases, with 15 bases separating them. The CDR3 loop spans 16 amino acids.

The table lists this clone with a count of one. V is TRBV28 and J is TRBJ2-5; TRBD2 matches 10 bases. Germline loops: CDR1 MDHEN, CDR2 SYDVKM. This CDR3 spans 14 amino acids. Germline trimming cut 5 bases from V and 5 bases from J; bases unmatched to any gene: 5. The CDR3 DNA is TGTGCCAGCAGTCTAGCGGGAGTCGAGGAGACCCAGTACTTC. It codes for CASSLAGVEETQYF.

In its sample, this clone was seen once. The chain employs TRBV10-3 and TRBJ1-5, with D uncertain. Germline V gene data show CDR1 as ENHRY and CDR2 as SYGVKD. V lost 0 bases to trimming and J lost 6 bases, with 12 bases between them. The CDR3 consists of 15 residues. CDR3 residues: CAISESAAASQPQHF. CDR3 sequence (DNA): TGTGCCATCAGTGAGTCGGCGGCCGCAAGTCAGCCCCAGCATTTT.